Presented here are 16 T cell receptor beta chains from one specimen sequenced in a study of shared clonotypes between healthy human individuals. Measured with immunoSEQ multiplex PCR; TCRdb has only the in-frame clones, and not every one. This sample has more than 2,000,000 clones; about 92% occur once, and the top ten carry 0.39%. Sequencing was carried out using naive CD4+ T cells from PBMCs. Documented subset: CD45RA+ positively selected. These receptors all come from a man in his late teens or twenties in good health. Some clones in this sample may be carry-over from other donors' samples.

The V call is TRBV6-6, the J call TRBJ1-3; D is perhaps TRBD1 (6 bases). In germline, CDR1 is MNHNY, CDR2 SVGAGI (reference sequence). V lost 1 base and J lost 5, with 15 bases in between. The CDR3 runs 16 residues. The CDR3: CASSYFSTGLRNTIYF. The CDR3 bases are TGTGCCAGCAGTTACTTCTCCACAGGGTTGAGAAACACCATATATTTT.

The CDR3 loop reads CASSPTTSGRYEQFF. CDR3 coding DNA: TGTGCCAGCTCACCAACGACTAGCGGGAGGTATGAGCAGTTCTTC. The chain carries TRBV18 and TRBJ2-1, with 13 bases that match TRBD2. This CDR3 spans 15 amino acids. CDR1 and CDR2 (germline): KGHSH, LQKENI. Trimming at V came to 2 bases and at J to 8 bases, leaving 3 bases not matched to a gene.

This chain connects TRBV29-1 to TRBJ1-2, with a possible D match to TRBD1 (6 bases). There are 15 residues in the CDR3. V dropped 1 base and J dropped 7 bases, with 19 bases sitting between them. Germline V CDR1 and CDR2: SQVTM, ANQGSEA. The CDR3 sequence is CSVEAARGRPLGYTF. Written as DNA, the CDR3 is TGCAGCGTTGAAGCGGCCAGGGGTCGTCCCCTTGGCTACACCTTC.

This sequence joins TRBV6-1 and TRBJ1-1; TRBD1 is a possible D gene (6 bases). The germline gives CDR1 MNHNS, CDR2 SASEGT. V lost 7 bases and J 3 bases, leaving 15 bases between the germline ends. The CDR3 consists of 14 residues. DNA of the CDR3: TGTGCCAGCACCAGGGGAGGGGTCGACACTGAAGCTTTCTTT. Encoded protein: CASTRGGVDTEAFF.

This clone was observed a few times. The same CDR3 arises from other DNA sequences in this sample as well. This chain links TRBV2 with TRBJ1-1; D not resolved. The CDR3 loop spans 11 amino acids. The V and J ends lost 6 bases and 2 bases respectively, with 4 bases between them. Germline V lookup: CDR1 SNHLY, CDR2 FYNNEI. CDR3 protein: CASSLNTEAFF. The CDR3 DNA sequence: TGTGCCAGCAGCCTTAACACTGAAGCTTTCTTT.

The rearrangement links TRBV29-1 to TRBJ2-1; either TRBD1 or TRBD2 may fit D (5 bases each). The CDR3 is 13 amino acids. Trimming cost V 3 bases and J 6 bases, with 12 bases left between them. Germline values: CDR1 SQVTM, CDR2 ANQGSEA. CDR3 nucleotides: TGCAGCGTTGATAGGGACCGCAGCAATGAGCAGTTCTTC. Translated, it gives CSVDRDRSNEQFF.

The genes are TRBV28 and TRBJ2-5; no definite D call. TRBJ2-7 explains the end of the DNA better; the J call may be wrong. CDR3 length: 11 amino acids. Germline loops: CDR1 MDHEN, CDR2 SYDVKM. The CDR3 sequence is CASGPGREQYF. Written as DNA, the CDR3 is TGTGCCAGCGGGCCTGGGCGCGAGCAGTACTTC.

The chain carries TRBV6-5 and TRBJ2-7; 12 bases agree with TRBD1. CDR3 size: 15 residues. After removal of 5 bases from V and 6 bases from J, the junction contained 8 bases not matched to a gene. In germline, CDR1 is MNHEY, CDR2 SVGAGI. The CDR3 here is CASSNPGQGAGEQYF. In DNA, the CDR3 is TGTGCCAGCAGTAACCCGGGACAGGGGGCAGGCGAGCAGTACTTC.

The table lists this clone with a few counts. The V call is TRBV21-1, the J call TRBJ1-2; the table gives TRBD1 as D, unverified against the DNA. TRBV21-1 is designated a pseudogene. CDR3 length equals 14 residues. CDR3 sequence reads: CASSRDLANYGYTF. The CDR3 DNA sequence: TGTGCCAGCAGCCGTGATTTGGCCAACTATGGCTACACCTTC.

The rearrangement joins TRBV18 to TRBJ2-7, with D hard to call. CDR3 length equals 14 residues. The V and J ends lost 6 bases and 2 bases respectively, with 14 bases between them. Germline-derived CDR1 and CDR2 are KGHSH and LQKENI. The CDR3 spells CASSSSYVAYEQYF. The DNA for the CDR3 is TGTGCCAGCTCGTCCTCGTATGTGGCCTACGAGCAGTACTTC.

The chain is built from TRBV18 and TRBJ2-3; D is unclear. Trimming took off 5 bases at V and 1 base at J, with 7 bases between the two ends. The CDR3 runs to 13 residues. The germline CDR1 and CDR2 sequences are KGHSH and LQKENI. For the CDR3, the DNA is TGTGCCAGCTCAGAGGTTGGCACAGATACGCAGTATTTT. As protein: CASSEVGTDTQYF.

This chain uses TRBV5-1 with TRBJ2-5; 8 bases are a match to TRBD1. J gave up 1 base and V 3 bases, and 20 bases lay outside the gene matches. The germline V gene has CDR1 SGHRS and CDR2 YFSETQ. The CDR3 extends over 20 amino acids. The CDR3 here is CASSSDKPDAGGALQETQYF. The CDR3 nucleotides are TGCGCCAGCAGCTCGGACAAACCGGACGCAGGGGGCGCCCTCCAAGAGACCCAGTACTTC. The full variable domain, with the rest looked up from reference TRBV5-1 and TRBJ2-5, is KAGVTQTPRYLIKTRGQQVTLSCSPISGHRSVSWYQQTPGQGLQFLFEYFSETQRNKGNFPGRFSGRQFSNSRSEMNVSTLELGDSALYLCASSSDKPDAGGALQETQYFGPGTRLLVL.

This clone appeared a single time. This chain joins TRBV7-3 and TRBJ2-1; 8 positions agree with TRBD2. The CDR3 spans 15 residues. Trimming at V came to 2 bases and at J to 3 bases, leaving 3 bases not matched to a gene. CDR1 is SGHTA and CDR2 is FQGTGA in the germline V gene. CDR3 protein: CASSLYGTSYNEQFF. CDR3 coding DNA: TGTGCCAGCAGCTTATACGGGACTAGCTACAATGAGCAGTTCTTC.

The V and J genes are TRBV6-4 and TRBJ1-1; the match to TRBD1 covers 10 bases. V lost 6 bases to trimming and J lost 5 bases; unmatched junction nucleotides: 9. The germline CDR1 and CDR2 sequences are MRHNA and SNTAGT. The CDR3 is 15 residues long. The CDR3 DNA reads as TGTGCCAGCAGGACACAGGACAGGGGGAAGACTGAAGCTTTCTTT. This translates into CASRTQDRGKTEAFF.

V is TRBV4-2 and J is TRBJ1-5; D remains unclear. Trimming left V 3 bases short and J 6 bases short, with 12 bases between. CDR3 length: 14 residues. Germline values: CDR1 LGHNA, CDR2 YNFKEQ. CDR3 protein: CASSQMEGVQPQHF. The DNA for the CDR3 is TGTGCCAGCAGCCAGATGGAGGGTGTTCAGCCCCAGCATTTT.

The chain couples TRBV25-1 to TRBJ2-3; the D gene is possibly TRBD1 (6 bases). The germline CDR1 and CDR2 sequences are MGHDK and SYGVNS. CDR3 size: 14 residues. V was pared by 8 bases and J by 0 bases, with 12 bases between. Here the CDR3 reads CASGRTASTDTQYF. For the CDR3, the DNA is TGTGCCAGCGGAAGGACAGCTAGCACAGATACGCAGTATTTT.